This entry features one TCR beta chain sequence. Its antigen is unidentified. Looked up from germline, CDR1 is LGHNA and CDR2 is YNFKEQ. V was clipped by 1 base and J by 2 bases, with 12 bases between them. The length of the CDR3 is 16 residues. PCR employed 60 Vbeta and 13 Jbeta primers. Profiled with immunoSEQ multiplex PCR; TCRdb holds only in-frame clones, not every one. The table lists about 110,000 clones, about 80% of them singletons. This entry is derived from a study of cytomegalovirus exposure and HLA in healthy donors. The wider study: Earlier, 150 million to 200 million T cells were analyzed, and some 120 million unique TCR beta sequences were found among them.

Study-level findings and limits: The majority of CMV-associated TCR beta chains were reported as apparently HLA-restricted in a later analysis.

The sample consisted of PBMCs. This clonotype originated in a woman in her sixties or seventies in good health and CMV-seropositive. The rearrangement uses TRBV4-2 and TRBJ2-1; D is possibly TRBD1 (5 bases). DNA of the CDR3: TGTGCCAGCAGCCAAGTCCCCACCAGGGCCTACAATGAGCAGTTCTTC. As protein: CASSQVPTRAYNEQFF.